These 32 T cell receptor beta chains were sequenced from one sample in a study of identical twins. MiXCR was run by TCRdb on the 5' RACE reads, yielding one entry per CDR3 protein. The sample yields approximately 210,000 distinct CDR3 sequences, 6.5% seen once. These sequences were also reported in another study, on T cells expressing NK-cell markers.

Sequencing was performed on CD8+ T cells sorted from blood. These receptors were taken from a woman aged 18-35 years in good health.

This rearrangement joins TRBV6-2 or TRBV6-3 to TRBJ2-3, with D perhaps matching TRBD2 (6 bases). Germline V gives CDR1 MNHEY, CDR2 SVGEGT. The CDR3 sequence is 16 residues long. V dropped 0 bases and J dropped 3 bases, with 13 bases sitting between them. The CDR3 sequence: CASSYSMEGPTDTQYF. CDR3 nucleotide sequence: TGTGCCAGCAGTTACTCGATGGAGGGCCCGACAGATACGCAGTATTTT.

This clonotype was detected a few times. V and J are TRBV11-2 and TRBJ1-1, with D uncertain. From germline, CDR1 is SGHAT and CDR2 FQNNGV. With 3 bases removed from V and 5 bases from J, the gap between germline ends came to 16 bases. This CDR3 contains 15 residues. CDR3 residues: CASSFYAAKGTEAFF. The CDR3 DNA sequence: TGTGCCAGCAGCTTCTATGCCGCCAAGGGAACTGAAGCTTTCTTT.

On this clonotype itself: A junction boundary mismatches the germline segment, possibly from a read error. V is TRBV6-5 and J is TRBJ2-1; possible D gene TRBD1, 6 bases. Per germline, CDR1 MNHEY and CDR2 SVGAGI. CDR3 size: 15 residues. The CDR3 here is CASSDSGESYNEQFF. DNA of the CDR3: TGTGCCAGCAGTGACTCAGGGGAATCCTACAATGAGCAGTTCTTC.

The chain joins TRBV9 to TRBJ2-5; D is perhaps TRBD2 (5 bases). Germline V gene lookup returns CDR1 SGDLS and CDR2 YYNGEE. Between the trimmed V and J ends, which lost 3 bases and 5 bases, there was a span of 8 bases. The CDR3 runs to 12 residues. CDR3 sequence (DNA): TGTGCCAGCAGCGCGGGATCGGAGACCCAGTACTTC. As protein: CASSAGSETQYF. The complete variable domain, with remaining parts taken from reference TRBV9 and TRBJ2-5, reads DSGVTQTPKHLITATGQRVTLRCSPRSGDLSVYWYQQSLDQGLQFLIQYYNGEERAKGNILERFSAQQFPDLHSELNLSSLELGDSALYFCASSAGSETQYFGPGTRLLVL.

This clonotype came up many times. The V call is TRBV5-1, the J call TRBJ2-1, with 7 bases identical to TRBD1. The V and J ends lost 0 bases and 6 bases, in that order; junction bases with no gene match: 3. Germline V lookup: CDR1 SGHRS, CDR2 YFSETQ. The CDR3 loop spans 14 amino acids. The CDR3 nucleotides are TGCGCCAGCAGCTTGGCCTGGGACAGCAATGAGCAGTTCTTC. It is translated as CASSLAWDSNEQFF.

This clonotype has more than one count but fewer than ten. The chain has TRBV7-2 and TRBJ2-7; 9 bases fit TRBD2. Germline values: CDR1 SGHTA, CDR2 FQGNSA. The CDR3 extends over 16 amino acids. Unmatched junction bases numbered 9, after V lost 1 base and J lost 5 bases. CDR3 in DNA: TGTGCCAGCAGCTTAGACGGGACTAGCCTTGGCCACGAGCAGTACTTC. It encodes CASSLDGTSLGHEQYF.

This clonotype was seen repeatedly, ten times or more. The chain couples TRBV6-1 to TRBJ1-2; the D gene is possibly TRBD1 (6 bases). Germline V gene data show CDR1 as MNHNS and CDR2 as SASEGT. The CDR3 loop spans 13 amino acids. V lost 6 bases, J lost 2 bases, and 10 bases lay in between. The CDR3 spells CASSPGENYGYTF. In DNA, the CDR3 is TGTGCCAGCAGCCCAGGGGAGAACTATGGCTACACCTTC.

This clonotype was counted at least ten times. V gene TRBV7-2 combines with J gene TRBJ1-2; the D is unclear. CDR1 and CDR2 (germline): SGHTA, FQGNSA. The V and J ends lost 1 base and 4 bases respectively, with 7 bases between them. The length of the CDR3 is 13 residues. The CDR3 here is CASSLGQSYGYTF. CDR3 DNA: TGTGCCAGCAGCTTAGGCCAGTCCTATGGCTACACCTTC.

This clonotype has just a few counts. The chain joins TRBV7-9 to TRBJ2-2; tentative D call: TRBD1 (6 bases). This CDR3 is built from 16 residues. V was pared by 4 bases and J by 1 base, with 13 bases between. CDR1 and CDR2 from the germline V gene are SEHNR and FQNEAQ (reference sequence). CDR3 DNA sequence: TGTGCCAGCAGCTCCGCCGGACAGTTGAACACCGGGGAGCTGTTTTTT. Its protein is CASSSAGQLNTGELFF.

The chain joins TRBV12-3 or TRBV12-4 to TRBJ1-5; 8 bases align to TRBD1. The CDR3 totals 13 residues. Trimming took 7 bases from V and 7 from J; bases not matched to a gene: 6. CDR3 loop: CASTPTGGQPQHF. In nucleotides, the CDR3 is TGTGCCAGCACCCCAACAGGGGGACAGCCCCAGCATTTT.

This clonotype has a count of ten or more. The rearrangement joins TRBV14 to TRBJ2-1; TRBD2 matches at 7 bases. The germline gives CDR1 SGHDN, CDR2 FVKESK. This CDR3 is 15 amino acids long. V trimming: 4 bases; J trimming: 7 bases; junction bases outside the gene matches: 10. This CDR3 reads CASSPRAGVRNEQFF. The CDR3 nucleotides are TGTGCCAGCAGCCCAAGGGCGGGAGTCCGTAATGAGCAGTTCTTC.

This clonotype has just a few counts. The chain uses TRBV7-2 and TRBJ2-5, with D possibly being TRBD1 (5 bases). Germline values: CDR1 SGHTA, CDR2 FQGNSA. This CDR3 region has 15 residues. Trimming shortened V by 1 base and J by 5 bases, and 14 bases separated the two germline ends. The CDR3 DNA sequence: TGTGCCAGCAGCTTAGTTTCCAGGGTCGTCGAGACCCAGTACTTC. This gives the protein CASSLVSRVVETQYF.

This clonotype was detected many times. This CDR3 reads CASAWQVKTPGEQFF. Here the CDR3 DNA reads TGTGCTAGTGCCTGGCAGGTCAAAACCCCGGGTGAGCAGTTCTTC. The chain uses TRBV12-5 and TRBJ2-1; D is uncertain. CDR3 length equals 15 residues. Germline values: CDR1 LGHNT, CDR2 FRNRAP. V was clipped by 7 bases and J by 9 bases, with 22 bases between them.

In its sample, this clonotype was seen a few times. The chain combines TRBV7-9 with TRBJ1-1; D remains unclear. The CDR3 extends over 12 amino acids. With 1 base removed from V and 7 bases from J, the gap between germline ends came to 7 bases. Germline-derived CDR1 and CDR2 are SEHNR and FQNEAQ (reference sequence). The CDR3 here is CASSLDRLEAFF. DNA of the CDR3: TGTGCCAGCAGCTTAGACCGTCTTGAAGCTTTCTTT.

This clonotype was seen once. The V gene is TRBV12-3 or TRBV12-4, the J gene TRBJ2-2, with D uncertain. The ends were cut back, 6 bases at V and 8 bases at J, with 16 bases in the middle. The CDR3 has 14 amino acids. The CDR3 sequence is CASSHALGIGELFF. The CDR3 DNA reads as TGTGCCAGCAGCCACGCCTTGGGAATAGGGGAGCTGTTTTTT.

The chain employs TRBV10-3 and TRBJ2-1; tentatively, D is TRBD1 (6 bases). V was trimmed by 4 bases and J by 0 bases, leaving 16 bases between them. Germline V gives CDR1 ENHRY, CDR2 SYGVKD. CDR3 length: 17 amino acids. This CDR3 is CAISGLGQTSSYNEQFF. CDR3 in DNA: TGTGCCATCAGTGGGTTAGGACAGACGAGCTCCTACAATGAGCAGTTCTTC.

This clonotype was seen a handful of times. The chain uses TRBV16 and TRBJ1-1; D possibly corresponds to TRBD1 (5 bases). Germline CDR1 KGHSY, CDR2 FQNENV. The CDR3 is made up of 13 amino acids. V was cut by 3 bases and J by 6 bases, with 11 bases left in between. CDR3 region: CASSHTGHPEAFF. In DNA, the CDR3 is TGTGCCAGCAGCCACACAGGACATCCTGAAGCTTTCTTT. The variable domain in full, completed from reference TRBV16 and TRBJ1-1, reads GEEVAQTPKHLVRGEGQKAKLYCAPIKGHSYVFWYQQVLKNEFKFLISFQNENVFDETGMPKERFSAKCLPNSPCSLEIQATKLEDSAVYFCASSHTGHPEAFFGQGTRLTVV.

This clonotype was found a few times. V and J are TRBV6-1 and TRBJ2-2; D gene unclear. Germline CDR1 reads MNHNS; CDR2 reads SASEGT. Trimming left V 7 bases short and J 0 bases short, with 15 bases between. The CDR3 length is 16 residues. The CDR3 coding sequence is TGTGCCAGCACCCCTTTAGGCATATCGAACACCGGGGAGCTGTTTTTT. It yields the protein CASTPLGISNTGELFF.

The CDR3, as DNA: TGCGCCAGCAGCCAAGATGAGGGGGCGACCTATGGCTACACCTTC. It specifies CASSQDEGATYGYTF. V usage is TRBV4-3 and J usage is TRBJ1-2; 7 nucleotides agree with TRBD1. This CDR3 spans 15 amino acids. CDR1 LGHNA and CDR2 YSLEER come from the germline V gene. J was trimmed by 4 bases and V by 0 bases; bases with no gene match: 5.

A few counts support this clonotype. The chain carries TRBV7-9 and TRBJ2-2; tentatively, D is TRBD2 (6 bases). V gave up 4 bases and J gave up 1 base, with 16 bases separating them. Germline lookup yields CDR1 SEHNR and CDR2 FQNEAQ (reference sequence). The CDR3 is 17 residues long. In nucleotides, the CDR3 is TGTGCCAGCAGCTCTAACTCGGACTACCAGAACACCGGGGAGCTGTTTTTT. It translates to CASSSNSDYQNTGELFF.

The chain recombines TRBV2 with TRBJ2-5, with D uncertain. V lost 9 bases and J lost 5, with 7 bases in between. This CDR3 is 10 amino acids long. Germline V lookup: CDR1 SNHLY, CDR2 FYNNEI. As DNA, the CDR3 is TGTGCCAGTGAGGCGGAGACCCAGTACTTC. Protein product: CASEAETQYF.

This clonotype was seen at least ten times. The J gene is TRBJ2-5, the V gene TRBV7-9; no clear D gene. V dropped 5 bases and J dropped 9 bases, with 10 bases sitting between them. Germline V gives CDR1 SEHNR, CDR2 FQNEAQ (reference sequence). This CDR3 spans 11 amino acids. The CDR3 bases are TGTGCCAGCAGCCCAGATATGTCCCAGTACTTC. Translating it yields CASSPDMSQYF.

This clonotype was counted only a few times. The chain carries TRBV4-2 and TRBJ2-3, with 9 bases identical to TRBD1. CDR3 size: 13 residues. The germline V gene encodes CDR1 LGHNA and CDR2 YNFKEQ. Trimming at V came to 6 bases and at J to 4 bases, leaving 2 bases not matched to a gene. The CDR3 coding sequence is TGTGCCAGCAGATGGACAGGGGCAGATACGCAGTATTTT. Its translation is CASRWTGADTQYF.

There are a few counts of this clonotype. V usage is TRBV20-1 and J usage is TRBJ2-7; D perhaps matches TRBD1 (5 bases). CDR1 and CDR2 from the germline V gene are DFQATT and SNEGSKA (reference sequence). V was pared by 0 bases and J by 6 bases, with 12 bases between. The CDR3 has 13 residues. In nucleotides, the CDR3 is TGCAGTGCTAGAGATCCCAGGGAACTCGAGCAGTACTTC. Protein: CSARDPRELEQYF.

The chain recombines TRBV7-9 with TRBJ2-7, with TRBD1 matching 8 bases. Germline V lookup: CDR1 SEHNR, CDR2 FQNEAQ (reference sequence). Trimming at V came to 3 bases and at J to 0 bases, leaving 4 bases not matched to a gene. The CDR3 covers 15 residues. CDR3 bases: TGTGCCAGCAGCTTTAGGGACAGGTCCTCCTACGAGCAGTACTTC. This sequence encodes CASSFRDRSSYEQYF.

This chain connects TRBV3-1 to TRBJ2-7; 8 nucleotides match TRBD2. V was pared by 1 base and J by 0 bases, with 8 bases of the junction left unmatched. Germline values: CDR1 LGHDT, CDR2 YNNKEL (reference sequence). This CDR3 contains 17 residues. The CDR3 is CASSQGWGGGPSYEQYF. The CDR3 nucleotides are TGTGCCAGCAGCCAAGGATGGGGCGGGGGGCCCTCCTACGAGCAGTACTTC.

This clonotype was seen a handful of times. The gene calls are TRBV5-4 and TRBJ1-2; D not resolved. This CDR3 is 12 amino acids long. Germline V gives CDR1 SGHNT, CDR2 YYREEE (reference sequence). V lost 4 bases and J 6 bases, leaving 10 bases between the germline ends. CDR3 nucleotides: TGTGCCAGCAGCCCCGGAGCAGATGGCTACACCTTC. It encodes CASSPGADGYTF. The variable domain in full, with the rest retrieved from reference TRBV5-4 and TRBJ1-2, is ETGVTQSPTHLIKTRGQQVTLRCSSQSGHNTVSWYQQALGQGPQFIFQYYREEENGRGNFPPRFSGLQFPNYSSELNVNALELDDSALYLCASSPGADGYTFGSGTRLTVV.

This clonotype came up many times. The chain couples TRBV7-3 to TRBJ1-3; D not resolved. The CDR3 runs to 13 residues. V dropped 4 bases and J dropped 6 bases, with 10 bases sitting between them. Germline V gene lookup returns CDR1 SGHTA and CDR2 FQGTGA. Written as DNA, the CDR3 is TGTGCCAGCAGCTCGGAGGTTGAAAACACCATATATTTT. This gives the protein CASSSEVENTIYF. Full variable domain (rest looked up from reference TRBV7-3 and TRBJ1-3): GAGVSQTPSNKVTEKGKYVELRCDPISGHTALYWYRQSLGQGPEFLIYFQGTGAADDSGLPNDRFFAVRPEGSVSTLKIQRTERGDSAVYLCASSSEVENTIYFGEGSWLTVV.

The genes are TRBV29-1 and TRBJ2-3, with 12 nucleotides matching TRBD2. V trimming: 4 bases; J trimming: 6 bases; junction bases outside the gene matches: 5. Germline-derived CDR1 and CDR2 are SQVTM and ANQGSEA. This CDR3 is built from 14 residues. Here the CDR3 reads CSVAPSGGADTQYF. CDR3 DNA sequence: TGCAGCGTTGCCCCTAGCGGGGGGGCGGATACGCAGTATTTT.

This clonotype was detected a few times. This sequence joins TRBV2 and TRBJ2-3; either TRBD1 or TRBD2 may supply D (5 bases each). The V end was cut by 6 bases, the J end by 2 bases, with 15 bases between. Germline V CDR1 and CDR2: SNHLY, FYNNEI. The CDR3 covers 15 residues. The CDR3 region is CASSRDPGLTDTQYF. CDR3 DNA sequence: TGTGCCAGCAGCCGGGACCCAGGTCTCACAGATACGCAGTATTTT. Full variable domain (rest looked up from reference TRBV2 and TRBJ2-3): EPEVTQTPSHQVTQMGQEVILRCVPISNHLYFYWYRQILGQKVEFLVSFYNNEISEKSEIFDDQFSVERPDGSNFTLKIRSTKLEDSAMYFCASSRDPGLTDTQYFGPGTRLTVL.

This clonotype was observed a few times. The chain combines TRBV27 with TRBJ2-1; 9 positions match TRBD2. Looked up from germline, CDR1 is MNHEY and CDR2 is SMNVEV (reference sequence). CDR3 length: 16 residues. The ends lost 8 bases at V and 0 bases at J; junction bases unmatched: 8. CDR3: CASLPTSGSSYNEQFF. The CDR3, as DNA: TGTGCCAGCCTCCCGACTAGCGGAAGCTCCTACAATGAGCAGTTCTTC.

The chain couples TRBV11-2 to TRBJ2-7; the match to TRBD1 covers 8 bases. There are 16 residues in the CDR3. V lost 4 bases, J lost 0 bases, and 8 bases stayed unmatched. Germline V lookup: CDR1 SGHAT, CDR2 FQNNGV. CDR3 DNA: TGTGCCAGCAGCTCCGCCGGGACAGGAGCCTCCTACGAGCAGTACTTC. Translated, it gives CASSSAGTGASYEQYF.